The 8 T cell receptor beta chains below were found in one sample sequenced in a study of monozygotic twins with inflammatory bowel disease. TCRdb reprocessed the 5' RACE reads and stores each CDR3 protein as one record, lacking DNA. This repertoire comprises around 230,000 distinct CDR3 sequences; its ten largest clones make up approximately 1.6%. The sample consisted of blood. Receptors were obtained from a human donor with ulcerative colitis or Crohn's disease, or a healthy co-twin of an affected twin (not recorded which).

This sequence joins TRBV18 and TRBJ1-1. Germline CDR1 KGHSH, CDR2 LQKENI. CDR3 length: 15 amino acids. The CDR3 protein is CASSPGSGANTEAFF.

The V call is TRBV7-9, the J call TRBJ2-5; TCRdb lists TRBD2, though no DNA is available to test this call. The CDR3 length is 14 residues. The V gene's germline CDR1 is SEHNR and CDR2 FQNEAQ (reference sequence). CDR3 residues: CASSFGWVKETQYF.

The chain combines TRBV7-9 with TRBJ2-1; TCRdb indicates TRBD2, and absent DNA this call remains unverified. The CDR3 covers 16 residues. Germline V lookup: CDR1 SEHNR, CDR2 FQNEAQ (reference sequence). The CDR3 loop is CASSLRGGPLFNEQFF. The full variable domain, rest sourced from reference TRBV7-9 and TRBJ2-1, is DTGVSQNPRHKITKRGQNVTFRCDPISEHNRLYWYRQTLGQGPEFLTYFQNEAQLEKSRLLSDRFSAERPKGSFSTLEIQRTEQGDSAMYLCASSLRGGPLFNEQFFGPGTRLTVL.

The V gene is TRBV6-1, the J gene TRBJ1-3. CDR1 MNHNS and CDR2 SASEGT come from the germline V gene. The CDR3 consists of 14 residues. CDR3 residues: CASMGYGVGNTIYF.

This chain uses TRBV7-9 with TRBJ1-4. In germline, CDR1 is SEHNR, CDR2 FQNEAQ (reference sequence). The length of the CDR3 is 14 residues. The CDR3 here is CASSHPRFGEKLFF.

The chain has TRBV7-9 and TRBJ1-4; TCRdb's assignment of TRBD1 cannot be checked, as there is no DNA. Germline values: CDR1 SEHNR, CDR2 FQNEAQ (reference sequence). The CDR3 runs to 16 residues. Here the CDR3 reads CASSLAGAGINEKLFF.

CDR3 in amino acids: CASSSLRLVSYEQYF. The chain couples TRBV6-5 to TRBJ2-7; the TCRdb D gene call, TRBD2, has no DNA to confirm it. The CDR3 sequence is 15 residues long. The germline CDR1 and CDR2 sequences are MNHEY and SVGAGI.

This chain joins TRBV20-1 and TRBJ2-1. This CDR3 region has 15 residues. The germline V gene encodes CDR1 DFQATT and CDR2 SNEGSKA (reference sequence). The CDR3 sequence: CSARDPLADYNEQFF.